This TCR beta chain is from a study of T cell responses to AZD1222 COVID-19 vaccine. Study as a whole: The study pooled second doses at about 4 or about 12 weeks.

A word on this clone: The antigen remains unidentified.

Study results and limitations: The span of vaccine-associated CD4 TCRs extended across spike, with dominance at 160-218 and 743-854. Donor demographics were predominantly white British with a female majority; clonal diversity may be underestimated.

The germline V gene has CDR1 SEHNR and CDR2 FQNEAQ (reference sequence). This CDR3 comprises 16 residues. With 2 bases removed from V and 4 bases from J, the gap between germline ends came to 17 bases. Produced via immunoSEQ multiplex PCR; TCRdb's table is partial and in-frame only. Among some 120,000 clones listed, around 87% were seen once. The chain is built from TRBV7-9 and TRBJ2-5; D remains ambiguous. This material consisted of peripheral blood, taken on day 0 of AZD1222 vaccination. The origin of this receptor is an adult in good health. The CDR3 coding sequence is TGTGCCAGCAGCTTAAGACCCGCGTCGAGAGGAGAGACCCAGTACTTC. Its translation: CASSLRPASRGETQYF.